One sample yielded the 32 T cell receptor beta chains listed below, sequenced in a study of blood T cell repertoires in COVID-19. Libraries were prepared by immunoSEQ multiplex PCR; TCRdb keeps only in-frame clonotypes and omits some of them. This table has approximately 160,000 clones, around nine tenths appearing once. The source material was peripheral blood. These receptors were obtained from a man aged 50 to 59 with acute or convalescent COVID-19.

This clone was found a few times. The J gene is TRBJ2-5, the V gene TRBV6-5; the match to TRBD1 covers 11 bases. Germline-derived CDR1 and CDR2 are MNHEY and SVGAGI. This CDR3 contains 15 residues. V lost 5 bases, J lost 4 bases, and 6 bases stayed unmatched. This chain's CDR3 is CASSLTGTGGETQYF. The DNA for the CDR3 is TGTGCCAGCAGTCTAACCGGGACAGGGGGAGAGACCCAGTACTTC.

The CDR3 protein is CASSLQAGPYNEQFF. CDR3 nucleotide sequence: TGCGCCAGCAGCCTCCAAGCGGGGCCATACAATGAGCAGTTCTTC. V is TRBV4-1 and J is TRBJ2-1, with 7 bases that match TRBD2. Germline V gene sequence: CDR1 MGHRA, CDR2 YSYEKL. The CDR3 extends over 15 amino acids. With V trimmed by 4 bases and J by 4 bases, 7 bases remained unmatched.

In the case of this clone: Lacking the conserved final phenylalanine or tryptophan, this CDR3 likely reflects a read error. The CDR3 region has the DNA TGTGCCAGCAGTAACCCGGGCGGGTGGGCTGAAGCTTTCCTT. Translation gives CASSNPGGWAEAFL. This chain links TRBV28 with TRBJ1-1; D uncertain. Trimming stripped 5 bases from V and 6 bases from J, with 16 bases between. The CDR3 spans 14 residues. The V gene's germline CDR1 is MDHEN and CDR2 SYDVKM.

The V call is TRBV30, the J call TRBJ2-3; D might be TRBD1 (5 bases). The CDR3 spans 13 residues. Germline CDR1 is GTSNPN and CDR2 is SVGIG (reference sequence). V lost 4 bases and J lost 4, with 12 bases in between. CDR3 residues: CAWKDSAADTQYF. CDR3 in DNA: TGTGCCTGGAAAGACAGTGCGGCAGATACGCAGTATTTT.

The chain combines TRBV7-2 with TRBJ1-2; D remains ambiguous. Germline CDR1 SGHTA, CDR2 FQGNSA. Deletions cut 6 bases from V and 2 bases from J, with 13 bases between. The CDR3 spans 14 residues. The CDR3 region has the DNA TGTGCCAGCAGTCCAGGTAGTGGGAACTATGGCTACACCTTC. Protein: CASSPGSGNYGYTF.

This chain joins TRBV4-3 and TRBJ2-5; D unresolved. V dropped 0 bases and J dropped 1 base, with 9 bases sitting between them. Germline loops: CDR1 LGHNA, CDR2 YSLEER. The CDR3 runs 15 residues. The CDR3 DNA is TGCGCCAGCAGCCAAGAGATGCAGGTCCAAGAGACCCAGTACTTC. Protein: CASSQEMQVQETQYF.

The CDR3 nucleotides read TGTGCCAGCAGCCCGGGACAGGGGGAAGCACCCCTCCACTTT. Translated, it gives CASSPGQGEAPLHF. The V call is TRBV9, the J call TRBJ1-6; TRBD1 agrees at 11 bases. Germline values: CDR1 SGDLS, CDR2 YYNGEE. CDR3 length: 14 residues. With V trimmed by 4 bases and J by 11 bases, 5 bases remained unmatched. The full variable domain, completed using reference TRBV9 and TRBJ1-6, is DSGVTQTPKHLITATGQRVTLRCSPRSGDLSVYWYQQSLDQGLQFLIQYYNGEERAKGNILERFSAQQFPDLHSELNLSSLELGDSALYFCASSPGQGEAPLHFGNGTRLTVT.

The V call is TRBV12-3 or TRBV12-4, the J call TRBJ2-7, with 9 positions matching TRBD1. The CDR3 runs to 12 residues. The ends lost 8 bases at V and 5 bases at J; junction bases unmatched: 4. The CDR3: CASAGQGHEQYF. For the CDR3, the DNA is TGTGCCAGCGCCGGACAGGGGCACGAGCAGTACTTC.

This clone appeared a single time. This chain uses TRBV11-2 with TRBJ2-3; D may be TRBD2 (6 bases). Germline V gene data show CDR1 as SGHAT and CDR2 as FQNNGV. Trimming took 4 bases from V and 2 from J, leaving 16 bases between them. This CDR3 region has 16 residues. The CDR3 nucleotides read TGTGCCAGCAGCTGGGAGGACAATCCAGTCACAGATACGCAGTATTTT. This gives the protein CASSWEDNPVTDTQYF.

This chain uses TRBV11-2 with TRBJ2-5, with D perhaps TRBD2 (5 bases). CDR1 SGHAT and CDR2 FQNNGV come from the germline V gene. There are 15 residues in the CDR3. Trimming removed 2 bases at V and 4 bases at J, with 14 bases between. The CDR3 DNA follows: TGTGCCAGCAGCTTATCCGCTAGCCCGGGAGAGACCCAGTACTTC. Protein sequence: CASSLSASPGETQYF.

The chain couples TRBV18 to TRBJ2-4; 9 bases match TRBD1. This CDR3 is 15 amino acids long. The trim removed 1 base at V and 6 bases at J, leaving 4 bases unmatched. Germline assignment: CDR1 KGHSH and CDR2 LQKENI. Here the CDR3 DNA reads TGTGCCAGCTCACCACGACAGGGGGGAGGAAACATTCAGTACTTC. It encodes CASSPRQGGGNIQYF.

The chain has TRBV10-3 and TRBJ1-4; weak D call: TRBD1 (6 bases). The V gene lost 0 bases and the J gene lost 8 bases, with 13 bases spanning the gap. This CDR3 comprises 15 residues. The germline gives CDR1 ENHRY, CDR2 SYGVKD. This chain's CDR3 is CAISESIGTQEKLFF. The CDR3 DNA follows: TGTGCCATCAGTGAGTCGATTGGGACACAAGAAAAACTGTTTTTT.

V and J are TRBV28 and TRBJ1-2; perhaps TRBD1 as D (5 bases). The CDR3 consists of 14 residues. V was trimmed by 6 bases and J by 2 bases, leaving 13 bases between them. The germline V gene encodes CDR1 MDHEN and CDR2 SYDVKM. The CDR3 sequence is CASSSGGQNYGYTF. For the CDR3, the DNA is TGTGCCAGCAGCTCGGGCGGACAAAACTATGGCTACACCTTC.

The CDR3 sequence is CAISESSGSYNEQFF. CDR3 sequence (DNA): TGTGCCATCAGTGAGTCGAGTGGCTCCTACAATGAGCAGTTCTTC. This chain joins TRBV10-3 and TRBJ2-1; D ambiguous. V was clipped by 0 bases and J by 0 bases, with 6 bases between them. CDR3 length: 15 amino acids. Germline loops: CDR1 ENHRY, CDR2 SYGVKD.

The chain is built from TRBV5-4 and TRBJ2-5; 7 bases agree with TRBD1. The ends lost 3 bases at V and 0 bases at J; junction bases unmatched: 5. CDR3 length: 15 residues. Germline lookup yields CDR1 SGHNT and CDR2 YYREEE (reference sequence). CDR3 nucleotide sequence: TGTGCCAGCAGCTCCCTGACAGGGAACCAAGAGACCCAGTACTTC. Translated: CASSSLTGNQETQYF.

CDR3 bases: TGTGCCAGCAGCCCGAGGGCAAGGCTAGCGGGGGGTCCAGATACGCAGTATTTT. It specifies CASSPRARLAGGPDTQYF. J is TRBJ2-3 and V is TRBV9; 11 bases align to TRBD2. This CDR3 spans 18 amino acids. Losses at the gene ends were 4 bases for V and 4 bases for J; bases not matched to a gene: 14. Germline V gene lookup returns CDR1 SGDLS and CDR2 YYNGEE.

This chain links TRBV6-5 with TRBJ1-2; 11 nucleotides match TRBD1. V was clipped by 1 base and J by 6 bases; unmatched bases: 4. Per the germline V gene, CDR1 is MNHEY and CDR2 is SVGAGI. This CDR3 is 15 amino acids long. In nucleotides, the CDR3 is TGTGCCAGCAGTTACTTGGACAGGGGGCTTGATGGCTACACCTTC. As protein: CASSYLDRGLDGYTF.

The chain joins TRBV28 to TRBJ1-1, with TRBD1 as a possible D gene (6 bases). V was pared by 2 bases and J by 11 bases, with 9 bases between. CDR1 is MDHEN and CDR2 is SYDVKM in the germline V gene. The CDR3 runs to 11 residues. DNA for the CDR3: TGTGCCAGCAGTTTAGAGGGGGTTGCTTTCTTT. Protein: CASSLEGVAFF.

The count of this clone is one. The V and J genes are TRBV5-1 and TRBJ2-7; 8 bases map to TRBD1. J was trimmed by 6 bases and V by 3 bases; bases with no gene match: 8. Germline values: CDR1 SGHRS, CDR2 YFSETQ. CDR3 length equals 14 residues. CDR3 sequence (DNA): TGCGCCAGCAGCTCCCAGCAGGGGGCGATCGAGCAGTACTTC. It specifies CASSSQQGAIEQYF.

The V gene is TRBV6-5, the J gene TRBJ2-7; 11 nucleotides agree with TRBD1. J gave up 2 bases and V 8 bases, and 5 bases lay outside the gene matches. Germline-derived CDR1 and CDR2 are MNHEY and SVGAGI. The CDR3 totals 14 residues. CDR3 protein: CASGGTGGPYEQYF. The CDR3 coding sequence is TGTGCCAGCGGGGGGACAGGGGGACCCTACGAGCAGTACTTC.

The V call is TRBV19, the J call TRBJ2-1; D not resolved. V was clipped by 4 bases and J by 10 bases, with 8 bases between them. The CDR3 sequence is 11 residues long. CDR1 and CDR2 from the germline V gene are LNHDA and SQIVND (reference sequence). In nucleotides, the CDR3 is TGTGCCAGTAGTACCCGACACGAGCAGTTCTTC. As protein: CASSTRHEQFF.

The V call is TRBV9, the J call TRBJ1-6, with 7 positions matching TRBD1. CDR3 length: 16 residues. Looked up from germline, CDR1 is SGDLS and CDR2 is YYNGEE. V gave up 6 bases and J gave up 0 bases; unmatched junction bases: 6. As DNA, the CDR3 is TGTGCCAGCAAGGAGGGGGCTAGCTCCTATAATTCACCCCTCCACTTT. As protein: CASKEGASSYNSPLHF.

This clone was recorded a few times. The V gene is TRBV4-2, the J gene TRBJ1-2; TRBD1 matches 9 bases. Germline-derived CDR1 and CDR2 are LGHNA and YNFKEQ. There are 15 residues in the CDR3. The V segment lost 4 bases and the J segment 7 bases; nucleotides outside the gene matches: 10. CDR3 sequence reads: CASSPRDPGQGGYTF. Written as DNA, the CDR3 is TGTGCCAGCAGCCCCCGGGATCCGGGACAGGGTGGCTACACCTTC.

The chain uses TRBV6-5 and TRBJ1-1; D call uncertain. This CDR3 has 14 residues. Trimming took off 4 bases at V and 1 base at J, with 10 bases between the two ends. Germline V gene lookup returns CDR1 MNHEY and CDR2 SVGAGI. This CDR3 reads CASSFMGGNTEAFF. The CDR3 DNA follows: TGTGCCAGCAGTTTTATGGGAGGGAACACTGAAGCTTTCTTT.

The V call is TRBV12-2, the J call TRBJ1-2; the D segment call TRBD1 is taken from the table without a DNA check. TRBV12-2 constitutes a pseudogene. This CDR3 is built from 14 residues. This chain's CDR3 is CASRCPQERRGYTF. The CDR3 DNA reads as TGTGCAAGTCGCTGCCCACAGGAGCGTAGGGGCTACACCTTC.

The V and J genes are TRBV28 and TRBJ1-6; 10 positions agree with TRBD1. The germline CDR1 and CDR2 sequences are MDHEN and SYDVKM. The CDR3 runs 15 residues. Trimming removed 1 base from V and 7 bases from J; junction bases left unmatched: 1. The CDR3 DNA is TGTGCCAGCAGTTTATCGGGACAGGGGAATTCACCCCTCCACTTT. As protein: CASSLSGQGNSPLHF.

The V gene is TRBV6-6, the J gene TRBJ1-1; D ambiguous. Trimming left V 0 bases short and J 1 base short, with 9 bases between. Germline CDR1 and CDR2: MNHNY and SVGAGI (reference sequence). The CDR3 contains 15 residues. CDR3 loop: CASSYSPTANTEAFF. CDR3 coding DNA: TGTGCCAGCAGTTACTCTCCAACAGCGAACACTGAAGCTTTCTTT.

The chain employs TRBV30 and TRBJ2-7, with a possible D match to TRBD1 (6 bases). CDR1 is GTSNPN, CDR2 SVGIG, per germline (reference sequence). This CDR3 comprises 14 residues. Between the trimmed V and J ends, which lost 0 bases and 2 bases, there was a span of 11 bases. The CDR3 loop is CAWSVQGATYEQYV. Here the CDR3 DNA reads TGTGCCTGGAGTGTACAGGGCGCGACCTACGAGCAGTACGTC.

The CDR3 protein is CASSLSRTGTNYGYTF. CDR3 sequence (DNA): TGTGCCAGCAGTTTATCCCGGACAGGGACAAACTATGGCTACACCTTC. This chain joins TRBV27 and TRBJ1-2; 8 bases agree with TRBD1. Germline-derived CDR1 and CDR2 are MNHEY and SMNVEV (reference sequence). The junction had 5 bases not matched to a gene; V was cut back by 0 bases and J by 2 bases. The CDR3 spans 16 residues.

The chain combines TRBV6-2 or TRBV6-3 with TRBJ2-1; 13 bases align to TRBD2. The CDR3 sequence is 17 residues long. Germline lookup yields CDR1 MNHEY and CDR2 SVGEGT. V trimming: 6 bases; J trimming: 3 bases; junction bases outside the gene matches: 8. CDR3 amino acids: CASSGGTSGTNYNEQFF. The CDR3 DNA reads TGTGCCAGCAGCGGGGGGACTAGCGGGACGAACTACAATGAGCAGTTCTTC.

This clone was found once. The gene calls are TRBV5-5 and TRBJ2-7; 9 bases are shared with TRBD1. Germline V gene sequence: CDR1 SGHKS, CDR2 YYEKEE (reference sequence). The CDR3 runs 14 residues. The ends lost 4 bases at V and 4 bases at J; junction bases unmatched: 6. In DNA, the CDR3 is TGTGCCAGCAGCCCAGGACAGGGGTGGTACGAGCAGTACGTC. It yields the protein CASSPGQGWYEQYV.

The chain employs TRBV5-4 and TRBJ2-3; TRBD2 matches 15 bases. The CDR3 consists of 18 residues. V shed 5 bases, J shed 3 bases, and the junction held 10 bases outside the gene matches. Germline V lookup: CDR1 SGHNT, CDR2 YYREEE (reference sequence). The chain's CDR3 is CASSVPPGLAGGTDTQYF. DNA for the CDR3: TGTGCCAGCAGTGTGCCCCCGGGACTAGCGGGAGGAACAGATACGCAGTATTTT.